The 15 T cell receptor beta chains presented below share a single source sample, sequenced in a study of technical replicates of blood from several donors. Clones were read by immunoSEQ multiplex PCR, and TCRdb kept only the in-frame ones, dropping some. The sample holds about 81,000 clones, approximately 94% seen once. The sequenced sample consisted of T cells isolated from PBMCs. The source is a human donor in good health.

This chain links TRBV29-1 with TRBJ2-7, with 8 bases fitting TRBD2. CDR3 size: 13 residues. J was trimmed by 0 bases and V by 2 bases; bases with no gene match: 0. Germline lookup yields CDR1 SQVTM and CDR2 ANQGSEA. CDR3 region: CSVESGSSYEQYF. For the CDR3, the DNA is TGCAGCGTTGAAAGCGGGAGCTCCTACGAGCAGTACTTC.

The chain links TRBV7-9 to TRBJ2-7; TRBD1 matches 11 bases. CDR1 is SEHNR, CDR2 FQNEAQ, per germline (reference sequence). Trimming took 1 base from V and 3 from J; bases not matched to a gene: 8. The length of the CDR3 is 17 residues. The CDR3 region is CASSLGGQGALIYEQYF. CDR3 nucleotide sequence: TGTGCCAGCAGCTTAGGAGGACAGGGGGCCCTTATCTACGAGCAGTACTTC.

The rearrangement joins TRBV4-3 to TRBJ2-4, with 10 nucleotides matching TRBD2. V was clipped by 1 base and J by 0 bases; unmatched bases: 12. Germline loops: CDR1 LGHNA, CDR2 YSLEER. CDR3 length equals 20 residues. CDR3: CASSQALAGVEILAKNIQYF. The CDR3 region has the DNA TGCGCCAGCAGCCAAGCGCTAGCGGGAGTGGAAATCTTAGCCAAAAACATTCAGTACTTC.

The rearrangement uses TRBV5-1 and TRBJ1-1, with 7 bases aligning to TRBD1. The J segment lost 5 bases and the V segment lost 2 bases, leaving 9 bases of the junction unmatched. The CDR3 covers 15 residues. Germline assignment: CDR1 SGHRS and CDR2 YFSETQ. The CDR3 sequence is CASSFGAGGYTEAFF. DNA for the CDR3: TGCGCCAGCAGCTTTGGGGCAGGGGGTTATACTGAAGCTTTCTTT.

The V gene is TRBV27, the J gene TRBJ2-7; 10 nucleotides agree with TRBD2. The trim removed 2 bases at V and 4 bases at J, leaving 11 bases unmatched. Germline loops: CDR1 MNHEY, CDR2 SMNVEV (reference sequence). The CDR3 runs to 17 residues. CDR3 DNA: TGTGCCAGCAGTTTAAATCCCCCACTAGCGGGAATGTACGAGCAGTACTTC. Its translation: CASSLNPPLAGMYEQYF.

The V call is TRBV5-1, the J call TRBJ2-2; 13 bases are shared with TRBD2. With V trimmed by 1 base and J by 4 bases, 7 bases remained unmatched. Germline CDR1 is SGHRS and CDR2 is YFSETQ. CDR3 length: 18 amino acids. CDR3 sequence reads: CASSLRTSGSLGTGELFF. In DNA form, the CDR3 reads TGCGCCAGCAGCTTGCGGACTAGCGGGAGTCTGGGCACCGGGGAGCTGTTTTTT.

The chain recombines TRBV5-1 with TRBJ1-1; D gene ambiguous. Germline values: CDR1 SGHRS, CDR2 YFSETQ. V was pared by 3 bases and J by 1 base, with 10 bases between. The CDR3 loop spans 14 amino acids. For the CDR3, the DNA is TGCGCCAGCAGCTCAGTATTACAGAACACTGAAGCTTTCTTT. It yields the protein CASSSVLQNTEAFF.

The rearrangement links TRBV7-6 to TRBJ2-3; D uncertain. The CDR3 consists of 13 residues. V lost 1 base to trimming and J lost 3 bases, with 5 bases between them. Germline V gives CDR1 SGHVS, CDR2 FNYEAQ. CDR3 DNA: TGTGCCAGCAGCTTAGTGGAGACAGATACGCAGTATTTT. This gives the protein CASSLVETDTQYF.

The rearrangement joins TRBV30 to TRBJ1-1; 10 bases are shared with TRBD1. Germline trimming cut 7 bases from V and 6 bases from J; bases unmatched to any gene: 8. The germline gives CDR1 GTSNPN, CDR2 SVGIG (reference sequence). The CDR3 consists of 13 residues. The CDR3 here is CAFSRDRGAEAFF. CDR3 sequence (DNA): TGTGCCTTCTCCCGGGACAGGGGTGCTGAAGCTTTCTTT.

The chain combines TRBV2 with TRBJ2-2; TRBD2 matches 11 bases. After removal of 6 bases from V and 7 bases from J, the junction contained 4 bases not matched to a gene. Germline V gives CDR1 SNHLY, CDR2 FYNNEI. This CDR3 is 14 amino acids long. CDR3 in DNA: TGTGCCAGCAGACTAGCGGGAGCCGTCGGGGAGCTGTTTTTT. It encodes CASRLAGAVGELFF.

This clone appeared once. The rearrangement links TRBV5-1 to TRBJ2-7; 11 positions match TRBD2. CDR1 is SGHRS, CDR2 YFSETQ, per germline. J was trimmed by 2 bases and V by 0 bases; bases with no gene match: 7. The CDR3 runs 17 residues. CDR3 residues: CASSLAFLSGRAYEQYF. CDR3 DNA: TGCGCCAGCAGCTTGGCCTTTCTTAGCGGGAGGGCCTACGAGCAGTACTTC.

The genes are TRBV29-1 and TRBJ2-5; D is perhaps TRBD2 (5 bases). The CDR3 is 13 amino acids. V was pared by 4 bases and J by 2 bases, with 11 bases between. The V gene's germline CDR1 is SQVTM and CDR2 ANQGSEA. In nucleotides, the CDR3 is TGCAGCGTTGGCAGCGGCAGTCAAGAGACCCAGTACTTC. It codes for CSVGSGSQETQYF.

The chain employs TRBV6-5 and TRBJ1-5; a possible D gene is TRBD1 (6 bases). Germline-derived CDR1 and CDR2 are MNHEY and SVGAGI. V lost 5 bases and J 0 bases, leaving 11 bases between the germline ends. This CDR3 contains 15 residues. This CDR3 reads CASSVQGYSNQPQHF. DNA for the CDR3: TGTGCCAGCAGTGTACAGGGTTATAGCAATCAGCCCCAGCATTTT.

The J gene is TRBJ1-4, the V gene TRBV21-1; the table gives TRBD1 as D, unverified against the DNA. TRBV21-1 is tagged as a pseudogene. The CDR3 has 15 amino acids. The CDR3 DNA sequence: TGTGCCAGCAGCTCCGCCGAGACATTTCATGAAAAACTGTTTTTT. Translated: CASSSAETFHEKLFF.

The chain employs TRBV27 and TRBJ1-5, with D unclear. V lost 5 bases and J lost 0, with 8 bases in between. This CDR3 contains 14 residues. Germline lookup yields CDR1 MNHEY and CDR2 SMNVEV (reference sequence). The CDR3 loop is CASSPLDSNQPQHF. CDR3 coding DNA: TGTGCCAGCAGTCCTTTAGATAGCAATCAGCCCCAGCATTTT.